This T cell receptor beta chain is drawn from a study of T cells after yellow fever vaccination. Using its own MiXCR run on the 5' RACE reads, TCRdb lists one record per CDR3 protein. Of approximately 350,000 distinct CDR3 sequences in the sample, under 14% were seen once. The CDR3 is 16 amino acids. V was trimmed by 7 bases and J by 6 bases, leaving 19 bases between them. The gene calls are TRBV12-3 or TRBV12-4 and TRBJ1-6, with D uncertain. The sample was PBMCs, taken on the day of the first yellow fever vaccination. This receptor was obtained from a man younger than 35 who received the YFV17D yellow fever vaccine. The CDR3 DNA reads TGTGCCAGCACCTCAGCGTTGAGAACACTTAATTCACCCCTCCACTTT. This sequence encodes CASTSALRTLNSPLHF.